Below, 13 T cell receptor beta chains from the same sample are listed, as sequenced in a study of response to subunit inactivated influenza vaccine. MiXCR, applied by TCRdb to the RT-PCR reads, yields one record per CDR3 protein. The sample records roughly 710,000 distinct CDR3 sequences, approximately 14% being singletons. Sequencing used PBMCs from blood, obtained 14 to 15 days before vaccination. Source of these receptors: a man aged 45 to 65 who received an inactivated influenza vaccine.

This clonotype has only a few counts. The chain couples TRBV12-3 or TRBV12-4 to TRBJ2-7; no clear D gene. CDR3 size: 11 residues. The V end was cut by 4 bases, the J end by 7 bases, with 8 bases between. In DNA form, the CDR3 reads TGTGCCAGCAGTTCGGCTACGGAGCAGTACTTC. It specifies CASSSATEQYF.

The chain couples TRBV11-2 to TRBJ2-1; D possibly corresponds to TRBD2 (6 bases). V was cut by 5 bases and J by 8 bases, with 16 bases left in between. Germline V gene lookup returns CDR1 SGHAT and CDR2 FQNNGV. The CDR3 length is 14 residues. The CDR3 DNA sequence: TGTGCCAGCAGCCAGACTAGACTGGGCGATGAGCAGTTCTTC. Amino acid sequence: CASSQTRLGDEQFF.

The genes are TRBV4-1 and TRBJ2-1; TRBD2 agrees at 8 bases. Trimming at V came to 0 bases and at J to 3 bases, leaving 4 bases not matched to a gene. CDR1 is MGHRA, CDR2 YSYEKL, per germline. The CDR3 sequence is 16 residues long. The CDR3 coding sequence is TGCGCCAGCAGCCAAGATGGGAGCGGGGGCTACAATGAGCAGTTCTTC. Residues: CASSQDGSGGYNEQFF.

Here the CDR3 reads CASSPGGDNEKLFF. As DNA, the CDR3 is TGCGCCAGCAGCCCTGGGGGAGATAATGAAAAACTGTTTTTT. V and J are TRBV5-1 and TRBJ1-4; D possibly corresponds to TRBD1 (5 bases). Trimming removed 4 bases from V and 4 bases from J, with 11 bases in between. The CDR3 is made up of 14 amino acids. Germline lookup yields CDR1 SGHRS and CDR2 YFSETQ.

This clonotype has more than one count but fewer than ten. This chain links TRBV5-1 with TRBJ1-3; 7 positions match TRBD1. The CDR3 has 15 residues. Germline CDR1 reads SGHRS; CDR2 reads YFSETQ. V lost 4 bases and J lost 0; bases outside the gene matches: 4. The CDR3 loop reads CASSRDSYSGNTIYF. The DNA for the CDR3 is TGCGCCAGCAGCAGGGACAGCTACTCTGGAAACACCATATATTTT. Full variable domain (remainder filled in from reference TRBV5-1 and TRBJ1-3): KAGVTQTPRYLIKTRGQQVTLSCSPISGHRSVSWYQQTPGQGLQFLFEYFSETQRNKGNFPGRFSGRQFSNSRSEMNVSTLELGDSALYLCASSRDSYSGNTIYFGEGSWLTVV.

This chain uses TRBV29-1 with TRBJ2-3; 9 positions match TRBD2. V was clipped by 6 bases and J by 5 bases; unmatched bases: 6. Germline assignment: CDR1 SQVTM and CDR2 ANQGSEA. The CDR3 totals 13 residues. The CDR3 region has the DNA TGCAGCGTGCTAGCGGGACGTATAGATACGCAGTATTTT. Its protein product is CSVLAGRIDTQYF.

This chain joins TRBV2 and TRBJ2-3; maybe TRBD2 (6 bases). Trimming took 11 bases from V and 2 from J, leaving 17 bases between them. Germline V gene lookup returns CDR1 SNHLY and CDR2 FYNNEI. The CDR3 is made up of 14 amino acids. CDR3: CASKRRGTTDTQYF. In DNA, the CDR3 is TGTGCCTCTAAGCGGAGGGGTACCACAGATACGCAGTATTTT.

This chain connects TRBV18 to TRBJ2-7; D is unresolved. The CDR3 runs 14 residues. The germline gives CDR1 KGHSH, CDR2 LQKENI. Trimming cost V 3 bases and J 7 bases, with 16 bases left between them. The CDR3 protein is CASSPSQAFLEQYF. CDR3 DNA: TGTGCCAGCTCACCCTCCCAGGCCTTCCTGGAGCAGTACTTC.

The V gene is TRBV15, the J gene TRBJ2-7, with a tentative D call TRBD1 (6 bases). Germline lookup yields CDR1 LNHNV and CDR2 YYDKDF (reference sequence). V was trimmed by 0 bases and J by 1 base, leaving 10 bases between them. This CDR3 has 15 residues. The CDR3 region has the DNA TGTGCCACCAGCAGAGATGGTACAGGGTCCTACGAGCAGTACTTC. It codes for CATSRDGTGSYEQYF.

This clonotype has just a few counts. The V and J genes are TRBV20-1 and TRBJ2-6, with D unresolved. CDR1 is DFQATT and CDR2 is SNEGSKA in the germline V gene (reference sequence). The CDR3 is 17 amino acids. The ends were cut back, 0 bases at V and 0 bases at J, with 12 bases in the middle. This CDR3 reads CSAREFRRHSGANVLTF. In nucleotides, the CDR3 is TGCAGTGCTAGAGAGTTCAGGCGACACTCTGGGGCCAACGTCCTGACTTTC.

This clonotype was observed a handful of times. This rearrangement joins TRBV29-1 to TRBJ2-7; maybe TRBD1 (6 bases). V was shortened by 4 bases and J by 1 base, with 17 bases between the two germline ends. The CDR3 runs to 15 residues. Germline V lookup: CDR1 SQVTM, CDR2 ANQGSEA. The CDR3 DNA is TGCAGCGTTGTGGGACAAGGATTCGCGTCCTACGAGCAGTACTTC. It yields the protein CSVVGQGFASYEQYF.

This sequence joins TRBV21-1 and TRBJ1-4. TRBV21-1 is termed a pseudogene. There are 16 residues in the CDR3. The CDR3: CASSFARGRTNEKLFF. CDR3 bases: TGTGCCAGCAGCTTCGCGAGAGGGAGAACTAATGAAAAACTGTTTTTT.

This chain joins TRBV7-2 and TRBJ2-7; TRBD2 matches at 9 bases. This CDR3 is built from 16 residues. Germline values: CDR1 SGHTA, CDR2 FQGNSA. V dropped 1 base and J dropped 3; count of bases not matched to a gene: 7. The CDR3 sequence: CASSLGASGDHYEQYF. CDR3 coding DNA: TGTGCCAGCAGCTTAGGGGCTAGCGGGGACCACTACGAGCAGTACTTC.